This T cell receptor (beta chain) was observed in a study of post-analysis software for immune sequencing data. Comment on this clonotype: What it binds is not known.

The authors incorporated unique molecular identifiers into the TCR beta cDNA libraries. One entry per CDR3 protein, called by TCRdb with MiXCR from the PCR reads. The sample includes some 370,000 distinct CDR3 sequences, 30% to 45% of them seen just once. CDR3 length: 15 amino acids. V shed 3 bases and J 5 bases; nucleotides not matched to a gene: 7. Study results and limitations: F measure clustering grouped samples strongly by preparation batch. Significantly lower normalized Chao1 diversity was found in patients with multiple sclerosis relative to controls. About five TRBV segments appeared more often in patients than in controls, and TRBV5-6, TRBV5-1 and TRBV20-1 were among these.

This chain uses TRBV12-3 or TRBV12-4 with TRBJ1-5, with TRBD1 matching over 7 bases. The material sequenced was blood. The source of this sequence is a girl between 5 and 17 years old with multiple sclerosis. CDR3 DNA sequence: TGTGCCAGCAGTTTCGTGGGACAGATAGATCAGCCCCAGCATTTT. It is translated as CASSFVGQIDQPQHF.